This T cell receptor beta chain was profiled in a study of T cell clonotyping in hematopoietic cell transplantation. Study-level findings and limits: Higher Inverse Simpson Index values in graft donor and pretransplant recipient predicted broader posttransplant TCR diversity. After transplant, recipient diversity fell while pathologically expanded clonotypes grew through day 180. At the given depth, recipient repertoires were over 97% de novo clonotypes.

As regards this clone: Its specificity is not known.

TCRdb's table, derived via immunoSEQ multiplex PCR, lists solely in-frame clones and lacks some. The table shows 15,000 to 20,000 clones, with around 85% occurring only once. The TCR comes from a man in his sixties in good health. Some clones in this sample may be carry-over from other donors' samples. The sequenced sample was peripheral blood mononuclear cells.

The chain's CDR3 is CASSLYRGPYGTDTQYF. DNA of the CDR3: TGTGCCAGCAGCTTATACCGAGGCCCTTATGGCACAGATACGCAGTATTTT. The rearrangement joins TRBV5-4 to TRBJ2-3; D uncertain. V was pared by 2 bases and J by 1 base, with 17 bases between. CDR1 and CDR2 from the germline V gene are SGHNT and YYREEE (reference sequence). The CDR3 has 17 residues.